The 30 T cell receptor beta chains given below trace back to one sample, sequenced in a study of cytomegalovirus exposure and HLA in healthy donors. PCR amplification relied on 60 Vbeta primers (plus 13 Jbeta primers). Sequencing was performed with immunoSEQ multiplex PCR; in TCRdb, only in-frame clones are kept and a portion is missing. Of tens of thousands of clones listed, roughly two thirds are singletons. Sequences were obtained from PBMCs. The receptors were sampled from a human donor in good health.

The chain recombines TRBV6-5 with TRBJ1-1, with D perhaps matching TRBD1 (5 bases). Germline CDR1 and CDR2: MNHEY and SVGAGI. The V end was cut by 4 bases, the J end by 7 bases, with 13 bases between. This CDR3 has 13 amino acids. The CDR3 region is CASSSPRTSEAFF. The CDR3 nucleotides are TGTGCCAGCAGTTCACCCCGGACAAGTGAAGCTTTCTTT.

CDR3 protein: CSVRMAGGFTGELFF. The CDR3 DNA is TGCAGCGTTCGTATGGCAGGGGGTTTTACCGGGGAGCTGTTTTTT. The chain has TRBV29-1 and TRBJ2-2; TRBD1 matches 7 bases. After removal of 5 bases from V and 5 bases from J, the junction contained 11 bases not matched to a gene. This CDR3 contains 15 residues. Germline CDR1 is SQVTM and CDR2 is ANQGSEA.

The chain has TRBV29-1 and TRBJ2-1; 7 positions match TRBD2. Germline loops: CDR1 SQVTM, CDR2 ANQGSEA. The CDR3 consists of 17 residues. V shed 0 bases and J 4 bases; nucleotides not matched to a gene: 12. The CDR3 spells CSVEDPSTMGGYNEQFF. The CDR3, as DNA: TGCAGCGTTGAAGATCCGTCAACGATGGGGGGGTACAATGAGCAGTTCTTC.

V and J are TRBV2 and TRBJ2-3, with D possibly matching TRBD2 (5 bases). The CDR3 loop spans 17 amino acids. The V gene lost 5 bases and the J gene lost 0 bases, with 18 bases spanning the gap. The V gene's germline CDR1 is SNHLY and CDR2 FYNNEI. This CDR3 is CASSLYSSRKSTDTQYF. The CDR3 region has the DNA TGTGCCAGCAGTTTATACTCTAGCAGAAAAAGCACAGATACGCAGTATTTT.

This clone has more than one count but fewer than ten. V and J are TRBV2 and TRBJ2-7; possibly TRBD2 for D (5 bases). The CDR3 runs 12 residues. Germline lookup yields CDR1 SNHLY and CDR2 FYNNEI. The V and J ends lost 3 bases and 6 bases respectively, with 9 bases between them. CDR3 loop: CASSDRGSEQYF. The CDR3 DNA is TGTGCCAGCAGTGATCGGGGTTCCGAGCAGTACTTC.

This chain connects TRBV5-4 to TRBJ1-1, with D perhaps matching TRBD1 (5 bases). Trimming stripped 0 bases from V and 0 bases from J, with 12 bases between. CDR1 and CDR2 from the germline V gene are SGHNT and YYREEE (reference sequence). This CDR3 has 16 amino acids. CDR3 in amino acids: CASSLGMGGMNTEAFF. The CDR3 region has the DNA TGTGCCAGCAGCTTGGGCATGGGGGGTATGAACACTGAAGCTTTCTTT.

This clone was seen more than once but under ten times. DNA for the CDR3: TGCGCCAGCAGCCCGACAGGGGGCAGTACTGAAGCTTTCTTT. Translated: CASSPTGGSTEAFF. The rearrangement joins TRBV5-1 to TRBJ1-1; 10 nucleotides match TRBD1. CDR1 and CDR2 (germline): SGHRS, YFSETQ. Trimming at V came to 4 bases and at J to 5 bases, leaving 5 bases not matched to a gene. This CDR3 is 14 amino acids long.

This clone turned up a few times. The J gene is TRBJ1-1, the V gene TRBV5-6, with 8 bases identical to TRBD1. V lost 4 bases and J lost 5; bases outside the gene matches: 7. The CDR3 has 14 amino acids. Germline V gene sequence: CDR1 SGHDT, CDR2 YYEEEE. This CDR3 is CASSGDRGWTEAFF. CDR3 sequence (DNA): TGTGCCAGCAGCGGTGACAGGGGTTGGACTGAAGCTTTCTTT.

The V and J genes are TRBV9 and TRBJ2-1, with TRBD2 matching over 12 bases. Germline V lookup: CDR1 SGDLS, CDR2 YYNGEE. Germline trimming cut 0 bases from V and 10 bases from J; bases unmatched to any gene: 8. The length of the CDR3 is 16 residues. CDR3 nucleotide sequence: TGTGCCAGCAGCGTAGTGGCACTAGCGGGGGGCCGGGAGCAGTTCTTC. Translating gives CASSVVALAGGREQFF.

This chain connects TRBV7-9 to TRBJ2-7, with a possible D match to TRBD2 (7 bases). V lost 5 bases and J lost 3, with 17 bases in between. The CDR3 has 15 residues. The germline V gene has CDR1 SEHNR and CDR2 FQNEAQ (reference sequence). The CDR3 spells CASSDKRGGGYEQYF. CDR3 nucleotides: TGTGCCAGCAGCGACAAGAGGGGGGGTGGCTACGAGCAGTACTTC.

This chain connects TRBV6-5 to TRBJ1-2; D is possibly TRBD1 (5 bases). CDR1 MNHEY and CDR2 SVGAGI come from the germline V gene. This CDR3 region has 16 residues. Trimming removed 0 bases from V and 0 bases from J, with 11 bases in between. CDR3 loop: CASSYSRRGANYGYTF. CDR3 nucleotides: TGTGCCAGCAGTTACTCGAGAAGGGGCGCTAACTATGGCTACACCTTC.

The rearrangement joins TRBV10-3 to TRBJ2-1; 9 bases line up with TRBD1. CDR1 is ENHRY, CDR2 SYGVKD, per germline. The CDR3 runs to 17 residues. Losses at the gene ends were 2 bases for V and 6 bases for J; bases not matched to a gene: 11. The CDR3, as DNA: TGTGCCATCAGTGAGCCAACCTCGGGACAGGGTTTCAATGAGCAGTTCTTC. This sequence encodes CAISEPTSGQGFNEQFF.

The rearrangement joins TRBV5-1 to TRBJ1-4; D remains ambiguous. In germline, CDR1 is SGHRS, CDR2 YFSETQ. The CDR3 consists of 14 residues. V shed 0 bases and J shed 4 bases, with 7 bases lying between them. CDR3 loop: CASSLAQVNEKLFF. As DNA, the CDR3 is TGCGCCAGCAGCTTGGCTCAGGTTAATGAAAAACTGTTTTTT.

The rearrangement links TRBV5-6 to TRBJ1-6, with D possibly matching TRBD1 (5 bases). With 0 bases removed from V and 8 bases from J, the gap between germline ends came to 12 bases. The CDR3 loop spans 15 amino acids. CDR1 and CDR2 from the germline V gene are SGHDT and YYEEEE. In nucleotides, the CDR3 is TGTGCCAGCAGCTTGGGTTCAGGGTGGGATTCACCCCTCCACTTT. This codes for CASSLGSGWDSPLHF.

The chain uses TRBV9 and TRBJ2-5, with D tentatively TRBD1 (6 bases). Deletions cut 3 bases from V and 0 bases from J, with 15 bases between. This CDR3 spans 16 amino acids. Germline V lookup: CDR1 SGDLS, CDR2 YYNGEE. For the CDR3, the DNA is TGTGCCAGCAGCGCAGGGGCATCCCTGTACCAAGAGACCCAGTACTTC. Translation: CASSAGASLYQETQYF.

V usage is TRBV4-2 and J usage is TRBJ2-1; 9 nucleotides line up with TRBD2. The CDR3 is 17 residues long. The germline CDR1 and CDR2 sequences are LGHNA and YNFKEQ. The junction had 11 bases not matched to a gene; V was cut back by 0 bases and J by 8 bases. The chain's CDR3 is CASSQDLASGVYDEQFF. CDR3 bases: TGTGCCAGCAGCCAAGATCTAGCTAGCGGGGTTTATGATGAGCAGTTCTTC.

The chain links TRBV3-2 to TRBJ2-5; TRBD2 is taken as the D call from the table, unchecked against the DNA. TRBV3-2 is a pseudogene. This CDR3 is built from 9 residues. CDR3 amino acids: CATPGTQYF. In DNA form, the CDR3 reads TGTGCCACTCCGGGGACCCAGTACTTC.

The rearrangement joins TRBV7-2 to TRBJ1-5, with D perhaps TRBD1 (5 bases). V was pared by 0 bases and J by 6 bases, with 12 bases between. CDR3 length: 15 residues. Germline loops: CDR1 SGHTA, CDR2 FQGNSA. DNA of the CDR3: TGTGCCAGCAGCTTAGCGTCAGGGATGGCTCAGCCCCAGCATTTT. Its protein product is CASSLASGMAQPQHF.

The chain couples TRBV7-2 to TRBJ2-5; 7 nucleotides line up with TRBD2. CDR1 SGHTA and CDR2 FQGNSA come from the germline V gene. The V gene end was trimmed by 1 base and the J gene end by 5 bases; junction bases not matched to a gene: 7. CDR3 length: 15 amino acids. CDR3 sequence (DNA): TGTGCCAGCAGCTTAGGGGGGAGGGTAGGGGAGACCCAGTACTTC. Amino acid sequence: CASSLGGRVGETQYF.

The chain links TRBV6-1 to TRBJ2-7; a weak D match, TRBD2 (6 bases). CDR1 and CDR2 (germline): MNHNS, SASEGT. V lost 9 bases and J 3 bases, leaving 15 bases between the germline ends. The CDR3 spans 13 residues. The CDR3 reads CASKAGLLYEQYF. The CDR3 DNA reads TGTGCCAGTAAGGCGGGACTCCTCTACGAGCAGTACTTC.

Details on this clone: Other DNA sequences in this sample translate to the same CDR3. The chain links TRBV29-1 to TRBJ1-1; no definite D call. The CDR3 extends over 14 amino acids. Germline V gene sequence: CDR1 SQVTM, CDR2 ANQGSEA. Trimming stripped 2 bases from V and 4 bases from J, with 14 bases between. CDR3 in amino acids: CSVETPPAGTEAFF. Here the CDR3 DNA reads TGCAGCGTTGAAACCCCACCCGCGGGCACTGAAGCTTTCTTT.

This clone was observed once. One junction end disagrees with the germline gene, perhaps due to a read error. The V gene is TRBV4-1, the J gene TRBJ1-5; D is uncertain. Germline CDR1 MGHRA, CDR2 YSYEKL. The CDR3 contains 13 residues. CDR3 coding DNA: TGCGCCAGCAGCCAAGATAGCTATCAGCCCCAGCATTTT. It codes for CASSQDSYQPQHF.

V and J are TRBV2 and TRBJ2-2; the D gene is possibly TRBD2 (5 bases). Germline V gene sequence: CDR1 SNHLY, CDR2 FYNNEI. The CDR3 loop spans 15 amino acids. V was trimmed by 9 bases and J by 5 bases, leaving 19 bases between them. This chain's CDR3 is CASTPDLSGTGELFF. DNA of the CDR3: TGTGCCAGTACACCGGATCTATCGGGGACCGGGGAGCTGTTTTTT.

The V call is TRBV5-1, the J call TRBJ1-3, with 11 bases identical to TRBD1. The CDR3 length is 17 residues. V lost 3 bases, J lost 1 base, and 6 bases stayed unmatched. Per germline, CDR1 SGHRS and CDR2 YFSETQ. CDR3 sequence (DNA): TGCGCCAGCAGCTCGCGGACAGGGGGCGCTTCTGGAAACACCATATATTTT. Its translation is CASSSRTGGASGNTIYF.

Concerning this clone: Other DNA sequences from this sample encode an identical CDR3 as well. The J gene is TRBJ1-5, the V gene TRBV5-1; 7 bases match TRBD1. V shed 0 bases and J 4 bases; nucleotides not matched to a gene: 4. The CDR3 contains 15 residues. Germline V lookup: CDR1 SGHRS, CDR2 YFSETQ. DNA for the CDR3: TGCGCCAGCAGCTTGGATCCGACAGGGAATCAGCCCCAGCATTTT. This encodes CASSLDPTGNQPQHF.

This clone was recorded a few times. CDR3 in amino acids: CASSYRGQGYEQYF. CDR3 sequence (DNA): TGTGCCAGCAGTTACCGTGGACAGGGCTACGAGCAGTACTTC. The chain carries TRBV6-5 and TRBJ2-7; 8 bases are shared with TRBD1. Germline assignment: CDR1 MNHEY and CDR2 SVGAGI. The CDR3 consists of 14 residues. J gave up 3 bases and V 2 bases, and 3 bases lay outside the gene matches.

Only a few counts were recorded for this clone. The chain recombines TRBV7-2 with TRBJ1-2; 10 bases match TRBD1. V shed 5 bases and J 13 bases; nucleotides not matched to a gene: 7. CDR3 size: 12 residues. Germline V gene data show CDR1 as SGHTA and CDR2 as FQGNSA. Here the CDR3 reads CASSPGQGIGTF. DNA of the CDR3: TGTGCCAGCAGCCCGGGACAGGGGATCGGCACCTTC.

The V call is TRBV11-3, the J call TRBJ2-7; maybe TRBD1 (7 bases). This CDR3 region has 11 residues. Germline loops: CDR1 SGHNT, CDR2 YENEEA. Deletions cut 11 bases from V and 6 bases from J, with 14 bases between. CDR3 amino acids: CAVHRGGEQYF. CDR3 bases: TGTGCCGTTCACAGGGGAGGCGAGCAGTACTTC. The full variable domain, in which reference TRBV11-3 and TRBJ2-7 provide the parts outside the CDR3, is EAGVVQSPRYKIIEKKQPVAFWCNPISGHNTLYWYLQNLGQGPELLIRYENEEAVDDSQLPKDRFSAERLKGVDSTLKIQPAELGDSAVYLCAVHRGGEQYFGPGTRLTVT.

This chain links TRBV27 with TRBJ1-2, with a weak D call TRBD1 (5 bases). Trimming removed 2 bases at V and 4 bases at J, with 14 bases between. CDR3 size: 15 residues. Germline CDR1 reads MNHEY; CDR2 reads SMNVEV (reference sequence). The CDR3 DNA follows: TGTGCCAGCAGTTTAAACGGACAAGAAAGCTATGGCTACACCTTC. This gives the protein CASSLNGQESYGYTF.

This chain joins TRBV5-1 and TRBJ2-1; 8 bases fit TRBD2. The CDR3 extends over 15 amino acids. CDR1 and CDR2 (germline): SGHRS, YFSETQ. Germline trimming cut 4 bases from V and 4 bases from J; bases unmatched to any gene: 7. CDR3 protein: CASSLSGGAYNEQFF. CDR3 nucleotide sequence: TGCGCCAGCAGCCTAAGCGGGGGCGCTTACAATGAGCAGTTCTTC. The variable domain in full, with the rest retrieved from reference TRBV5-1 and TRBJ2-1, is KAGVTQTPRYLIKTRGQQVTLSCSPISGHRSVSWYQQTPGQGLQFLFEYFSETQRNKGNFPGRFSGRQFSNSRSEMNVSTLELGDSALYLCASSLSGGAYNEQFFGPGTRLTVL.